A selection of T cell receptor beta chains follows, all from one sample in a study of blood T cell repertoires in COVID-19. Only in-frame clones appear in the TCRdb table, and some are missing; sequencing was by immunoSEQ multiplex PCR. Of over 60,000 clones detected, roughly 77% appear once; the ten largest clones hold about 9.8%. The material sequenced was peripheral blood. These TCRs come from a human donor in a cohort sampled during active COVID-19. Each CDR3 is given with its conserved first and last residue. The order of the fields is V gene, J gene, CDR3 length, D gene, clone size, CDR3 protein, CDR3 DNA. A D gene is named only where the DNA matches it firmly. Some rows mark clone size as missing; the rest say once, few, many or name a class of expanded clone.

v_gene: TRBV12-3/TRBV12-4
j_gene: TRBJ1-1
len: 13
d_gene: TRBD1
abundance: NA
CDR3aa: CASSLQGDTEAFF
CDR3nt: TGTGCCAGCAGTCTGCAGGGGGACACTGAAGCTTTCTTT

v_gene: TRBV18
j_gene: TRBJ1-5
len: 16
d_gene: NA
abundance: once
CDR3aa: CASSPEQDYSNQPQHF
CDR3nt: TGTGCCAGCTCACCAGAACAGGACTATAGCAATCAGCCCCAGCATTTT

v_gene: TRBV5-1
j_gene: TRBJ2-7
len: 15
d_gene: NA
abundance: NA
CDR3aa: CASSLMAERAYEQYF
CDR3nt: TGCGCCAGCAGCTTAATGGCGGAGCGAGCCTACGAGCAGTACTTC

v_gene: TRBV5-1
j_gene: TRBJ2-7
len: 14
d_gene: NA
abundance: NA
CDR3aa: CASKGEQGGSEQYF
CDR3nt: TGCGCCAGCAAAGGGGAACAGGGTGGGTCCGAGCAGTACTTC

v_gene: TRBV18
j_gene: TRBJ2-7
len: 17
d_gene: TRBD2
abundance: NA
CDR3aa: CASSPTVGSSGNYEQYF
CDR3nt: TGTGCCAGCTCACCCACAGTCGGGTCTAGCGGGAATTACGAGCAGTACTTC

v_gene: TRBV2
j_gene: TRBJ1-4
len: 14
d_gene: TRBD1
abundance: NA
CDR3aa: CASSTGLLGEKLFF
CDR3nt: TGTGCCAGCTCGACAGGGCTATTAGGGGAAAAACTGTTTTTT

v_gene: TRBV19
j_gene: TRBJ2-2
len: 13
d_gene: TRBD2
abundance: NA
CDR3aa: CASNAGVLRELFF
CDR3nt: TGTGCCAGTAATGCGGGAGTTCTCCGGGAGCTGTTTTTT

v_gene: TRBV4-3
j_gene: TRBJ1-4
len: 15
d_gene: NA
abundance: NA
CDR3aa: CASSPVGGNNEKLFF
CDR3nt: TGCGCCAGCAGCCCCGTGGGGGGAAACAATGAAAAACTGTTTTTT

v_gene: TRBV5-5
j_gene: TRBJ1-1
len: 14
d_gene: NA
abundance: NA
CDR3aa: CASSLDSMTGEAFF
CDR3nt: TGTGCCAGCAGTTTAGACAGTATGACAGGTGAAGCTTTCTTT

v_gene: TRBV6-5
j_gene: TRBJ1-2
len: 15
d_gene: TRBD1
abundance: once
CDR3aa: CASSYTGTGNYGYTF
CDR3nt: TGTGCCAGCAGTTACACCGGGACAGGCAACTATGGCTACACCTTC

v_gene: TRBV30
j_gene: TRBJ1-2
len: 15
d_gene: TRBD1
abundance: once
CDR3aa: CAWSDPQGTNYGYTF
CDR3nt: TGTGCCTGGAGTGACCCACAGGGGACAAACTATGGCTACACCTTC

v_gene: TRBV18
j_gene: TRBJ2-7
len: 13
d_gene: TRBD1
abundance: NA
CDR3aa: CASSPKGDRAGYF
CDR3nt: TGTGCCAGCTCACCGAAAGGCGACAGGGCGGGGTACTTC

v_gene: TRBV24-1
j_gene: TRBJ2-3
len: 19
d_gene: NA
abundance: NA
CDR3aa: CATSDLCYYDYVGTDTQYF
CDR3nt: TGTGCCACCAGTGATCTGTGCTACTATGACTATGTTGGCACAGATACGCAGTATTTT

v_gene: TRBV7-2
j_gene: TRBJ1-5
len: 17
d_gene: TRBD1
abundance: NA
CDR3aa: CASSWGQGARSNQPQHF
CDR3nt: TGTGCCAGCAGCTGGGGACAGGGGGCAAGGAGCAATCAGCCCCAGCATTTT

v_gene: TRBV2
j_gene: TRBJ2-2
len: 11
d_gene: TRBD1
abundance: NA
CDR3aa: CASQLRGWLFF
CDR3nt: TGTGCCAGCCAACTCAGGGGGTGGCTGTTTTTT

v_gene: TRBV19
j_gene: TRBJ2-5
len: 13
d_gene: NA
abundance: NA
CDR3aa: CASSRGRWETQYF
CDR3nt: TGTGCCAGTAGTCGGGGGAGATGGGAGACCCAGTACTTC

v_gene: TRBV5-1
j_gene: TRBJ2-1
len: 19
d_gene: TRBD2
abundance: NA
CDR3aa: CASSSEGTSGRNSYNEQFF
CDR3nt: TGCGCCAGCAGCTCCGAGGGGACTAGCGGGAGAAACTCCTACAATGAGCAGTTCTTC

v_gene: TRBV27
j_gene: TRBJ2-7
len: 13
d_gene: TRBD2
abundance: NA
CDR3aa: CAIEGREAYEQYF
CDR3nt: TGTGCCATCGAGGGGCGGGAGGCCTACGAGCAGTACTTC

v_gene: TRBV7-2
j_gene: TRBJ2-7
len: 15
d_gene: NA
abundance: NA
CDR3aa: CASSLAFGRSYEQYF
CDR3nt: TGTGCCAGCAGCTTAGCCTTTGGCAGATCCTACGAGCAGTACTTC

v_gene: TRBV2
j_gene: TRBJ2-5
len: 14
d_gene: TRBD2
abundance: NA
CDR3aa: CASRSAGGVETQYF
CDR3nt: TGTGCCAGCAGGTCGGCGGGAGGAGTGGAGACCCAGTACTTC

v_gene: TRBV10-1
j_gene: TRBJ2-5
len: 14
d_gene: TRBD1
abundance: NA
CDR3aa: CASSAGGDLETQYF
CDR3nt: TGCGCCAGCAGTGCAGGGGGCGATCTGGAGACCCAGTACTTC

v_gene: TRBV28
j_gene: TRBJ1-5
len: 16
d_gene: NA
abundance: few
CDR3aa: CASSPFSGRGNQPQHF
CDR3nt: TGTGCCAGCAGTCCTTTCTCGGGCAGGGGCAATCAGCCCCAGCATTTT

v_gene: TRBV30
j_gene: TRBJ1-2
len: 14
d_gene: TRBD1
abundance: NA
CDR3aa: CAWAKGGSGYGYTF
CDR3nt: TGTGCCTGGGCGAAAGGGGGCAGCGGCTATGGCTACACCTTC

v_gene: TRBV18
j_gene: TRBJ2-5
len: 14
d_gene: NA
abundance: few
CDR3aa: CASSPPSLGATQYF
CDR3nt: TGTGCCAGCTCACCACCGAGTTTAGGGGCGACCCAGTACTTC

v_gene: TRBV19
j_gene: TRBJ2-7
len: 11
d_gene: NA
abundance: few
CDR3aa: CASSGRNEQYF
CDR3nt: TGTGCCAGTAGCGGGAGAAACGAGCAGTACTTC

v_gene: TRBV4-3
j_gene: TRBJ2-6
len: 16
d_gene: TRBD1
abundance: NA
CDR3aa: CASSQRQGSGANVLTF
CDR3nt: TGCGCCAGCAGCCAACGACAGGGCTCTGGGGCCAACGTCCTGACTTTC

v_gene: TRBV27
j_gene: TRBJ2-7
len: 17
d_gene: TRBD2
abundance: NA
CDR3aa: CASSLRSYGRVSYEQYF
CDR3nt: TGTGCCAGCAGTTTAAGATCTTACGGGAGGGTCTCCTACGAGCAGTACTTC

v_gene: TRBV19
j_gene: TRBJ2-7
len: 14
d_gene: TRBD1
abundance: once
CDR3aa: CASSVLQGASEQYF
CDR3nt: TGTGCCAGTAGTGTTTTACAGGGGGCAAGCGAGCAGTACTTC

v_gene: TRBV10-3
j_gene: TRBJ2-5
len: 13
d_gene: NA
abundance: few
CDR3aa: CAISEAQQETQYF
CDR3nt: TGTGCCATCAGTGAGGCCCAGCAAGAGACCCAGTACTTC

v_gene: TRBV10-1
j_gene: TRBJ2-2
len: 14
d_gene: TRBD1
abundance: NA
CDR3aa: CASTGDSNTGELFF
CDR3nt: TGCGCCAGCACTGGGGACAGCAACACCGGGGAGCTGTTTTTT

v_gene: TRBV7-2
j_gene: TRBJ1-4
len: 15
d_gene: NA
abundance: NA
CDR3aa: CASSYLGVTNEKLFF
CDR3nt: TGTGCCAGCAGTTATTTAGGGGTAACTAATGAAAAACTGTTTTTT

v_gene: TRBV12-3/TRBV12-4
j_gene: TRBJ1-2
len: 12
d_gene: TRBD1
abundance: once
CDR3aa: CASSSGGNGYTF
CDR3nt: TGTGCCAGCAGTTCAGGGGGCAATGGCTACACCTTC